Listed below are T cell receptor beta chains from one sample, sequenced in a study of glioma-infiltrating T cells. TCRdb itself ran the multiplex PCR reads through MiXCR, one entry per CDR3 protein. Of tens of thousands of distinct CDR3 sequences in the sample, 35% to 45% are singletons; the top ten hold 35% to 45%. The sample taken for sequencing was glioma tissue, nonneoplastic brain tissue, or PBMCs (not recorded which). Receptors originate from a human donor with low-grade glioma or glioblastoma, undergoing nonglioma brain surgery, or in good health (not recorded which). Each CDR3 is given with its conserved first and last residue. The D gene is left open where the match is weak. Clone size is shown for a subset of rows, as once, few, many or a class of expanded clone.

clone_size: -
v_call: TRBV6-5
j_call: TRBJ2-7
d_call: -
cdr3_length: 14
cdr3_nt: TGTGCCAGCAGCCAAGCAGGACCGGGCCACGAGCAGTACTTC
cdr3_aa: CASSQAGPGHEQYF

clone_size: -
v_call: TRBV6-2/TRBV6-3
j_call: TRBJ2-3
d_call: -
cdr3_length: 15
cdr3_nt: TGTGCCAGCAGTATACTCGGGGGCGTCACAGATATGCAGTATTTT
cdr3_aa: CASSILGGVTDMQYF

clone_size: many
v_call: TRBV10-3
j_call: TRBJ2-1
d_call: TRBD2
cdr3_length: 17
cdr3_nt: TGTGCCATCAGTGAGTCATGGCTAGCGGGGACCTACAATGAGCAGTTCTTC
cdr3_aa: CAISESWLAGTYNEQFF

clone_size: many
v_call: TRBV11-2
j_call: TRBJ1-1
d_call: -
cdr3_length: 12
cdr3_nt: TGTGCCAGCAGCTTAGGGGTAACTGAAGCTTTCTTT
cdr3_aa: CASSLGVTEAFF

clone_size: -
v_call: TRBV2
j_call: TRBJ1-3
d_call: -
cdr3_length: 16
cdr3_nt: TGTGCCAGCAGTGAAGGATTTCAAATCTCTGGAAACACCATATATTTT
cdr3_aa: CASSEGFQISGNTIYF

clone_size: few
v_call: TRBV29-1
j_call: TRBJ2-7
d_call: -
cdr3_length: 12
cdr3_nt: TGCAGCGTAAGGACTCTTTCCTACGAGCAGTACTTC
cdr3_aa: CSVRTLSYEQYF

clone_size: many
v_call: TRBV6-2/TRBV6-3
j_call: TRBJ2-7
d_call: -
cdr3_length: 14
cdr3_nt: TGTGCCAGCAACCCAAATCAGGATAGCTACGAGCAGTACTTC
cdr3_aa: CASNPNQDSYEQYF

clone_size: many
v_call: TRBV28
j_call: TRBJ2-3
d_call: -
cdr3_length: 13
cdr3_nt: TGTGCCAGCAAGTTGCCTGGCACAGATACGCAGTATTTT
cdr3_aa: CASKLPGTDTQYF

clone_size: many
v_call: TRBV4-2
j_call: TRBJ1-1
d_call: -
cdr3_length: 14
cdr3_nt: TGTGCCAGCAACCCGGGACGGGCGAACACTGAAGCTTTCTTT
cdr3_aa: CASNPGRANTEAFF

clone_size: -
v_call: TRBV29-1
j_call: TRBJ1-1
d_call: -
cdr3_length: 13
cdr3_nt: TGCAGCGTCACACAGGGATCTAACACTGGAGCTTTCTTT
cdr3_aa: CSVTQGSNTGAFF

clone_size: many
v_call: TRBV7-9
j_call: TRBJ1-4
d_call: TRBD1
cdr3_length: 15
cdr3_nt: TGTGCCAGCAGCTCCGGACAGGGCGCCAATGAAAAACTGTTTTTT
cdr3_aa: CASSSGQGANEKLFF

clone_size: -
v_call: TRBV25-1
j_call: TRBJ2-5
d_call: TRBD2
cdr3_length: 14
cdr3_nt: TGTGCCAGCAGTATGGCGGGAGGGCCGAAGACACAGTACTTC
cdr3_aa: CASSMAGGPKTQYF

clone_size: many
v_call: TRBV7-9
j_call: TRBJ1-5
d_call: TRBD1
cdr3_length: 15
cdr3_nt: TGTGCCAGCAGCTCGAGGACAGGGAGGAATCAGCCCCAGCATTTT
cdr3_aa: CASSSRTGRNQPQHF

clone_size: many
v_call: TRBV29-1
j_call: TRBJ1-1
d_call: -
cdr3_length: 13
cdr3_nt: TGCAGCGAGAGTTCAGGCATGAACACTGAAGCTTTCTTT
cdr3_aa: CSESSGMNTEAFF

clone_size: many
v_call: TRBV20-1
j_call: TRBJ2-7
d_call: -
cdr3_length: 14
cdr3_nt: TGCAGTGCTACCCGGGACTCGTCGAATTACGAGCAGTACTTC
cdr3_aa: CSATRDSSNYEQYF

clone_size: many
v_call: TRBV6-2/TRBV6-3
j_call: TRBJ2-7
d_call: TRBD1
cdr3_length: 16
cdr3_nt: TGTGCCAGCCGAAAAGCCGGGACAGGGGGAAACTACGAGCAGTACTTC
cdr3_aa: CASRKAGTGGNYEQYF

clone_size: many
v_call: TRBV7-9
j_call: TRBJ2-7
d_call: -
cdr3_length: 12
cdr3_nt: TGTGCCAGCAGCCGCAGGGGGGACGAGCAGTACTTC
cdr3_aa: CASSRRGDEQYF

clone_size: many
v_call: TRBV27
j_call: TRBJ2-3
d_call: TRBD2
cdr3_length: 16
cdr3_nt: TGTGCCAGCCGACAACTTACTAGCGGGAGGGCCGGTACGCAGTATTTT
cdr3_aa: CASRQLTSGRAGTQYF